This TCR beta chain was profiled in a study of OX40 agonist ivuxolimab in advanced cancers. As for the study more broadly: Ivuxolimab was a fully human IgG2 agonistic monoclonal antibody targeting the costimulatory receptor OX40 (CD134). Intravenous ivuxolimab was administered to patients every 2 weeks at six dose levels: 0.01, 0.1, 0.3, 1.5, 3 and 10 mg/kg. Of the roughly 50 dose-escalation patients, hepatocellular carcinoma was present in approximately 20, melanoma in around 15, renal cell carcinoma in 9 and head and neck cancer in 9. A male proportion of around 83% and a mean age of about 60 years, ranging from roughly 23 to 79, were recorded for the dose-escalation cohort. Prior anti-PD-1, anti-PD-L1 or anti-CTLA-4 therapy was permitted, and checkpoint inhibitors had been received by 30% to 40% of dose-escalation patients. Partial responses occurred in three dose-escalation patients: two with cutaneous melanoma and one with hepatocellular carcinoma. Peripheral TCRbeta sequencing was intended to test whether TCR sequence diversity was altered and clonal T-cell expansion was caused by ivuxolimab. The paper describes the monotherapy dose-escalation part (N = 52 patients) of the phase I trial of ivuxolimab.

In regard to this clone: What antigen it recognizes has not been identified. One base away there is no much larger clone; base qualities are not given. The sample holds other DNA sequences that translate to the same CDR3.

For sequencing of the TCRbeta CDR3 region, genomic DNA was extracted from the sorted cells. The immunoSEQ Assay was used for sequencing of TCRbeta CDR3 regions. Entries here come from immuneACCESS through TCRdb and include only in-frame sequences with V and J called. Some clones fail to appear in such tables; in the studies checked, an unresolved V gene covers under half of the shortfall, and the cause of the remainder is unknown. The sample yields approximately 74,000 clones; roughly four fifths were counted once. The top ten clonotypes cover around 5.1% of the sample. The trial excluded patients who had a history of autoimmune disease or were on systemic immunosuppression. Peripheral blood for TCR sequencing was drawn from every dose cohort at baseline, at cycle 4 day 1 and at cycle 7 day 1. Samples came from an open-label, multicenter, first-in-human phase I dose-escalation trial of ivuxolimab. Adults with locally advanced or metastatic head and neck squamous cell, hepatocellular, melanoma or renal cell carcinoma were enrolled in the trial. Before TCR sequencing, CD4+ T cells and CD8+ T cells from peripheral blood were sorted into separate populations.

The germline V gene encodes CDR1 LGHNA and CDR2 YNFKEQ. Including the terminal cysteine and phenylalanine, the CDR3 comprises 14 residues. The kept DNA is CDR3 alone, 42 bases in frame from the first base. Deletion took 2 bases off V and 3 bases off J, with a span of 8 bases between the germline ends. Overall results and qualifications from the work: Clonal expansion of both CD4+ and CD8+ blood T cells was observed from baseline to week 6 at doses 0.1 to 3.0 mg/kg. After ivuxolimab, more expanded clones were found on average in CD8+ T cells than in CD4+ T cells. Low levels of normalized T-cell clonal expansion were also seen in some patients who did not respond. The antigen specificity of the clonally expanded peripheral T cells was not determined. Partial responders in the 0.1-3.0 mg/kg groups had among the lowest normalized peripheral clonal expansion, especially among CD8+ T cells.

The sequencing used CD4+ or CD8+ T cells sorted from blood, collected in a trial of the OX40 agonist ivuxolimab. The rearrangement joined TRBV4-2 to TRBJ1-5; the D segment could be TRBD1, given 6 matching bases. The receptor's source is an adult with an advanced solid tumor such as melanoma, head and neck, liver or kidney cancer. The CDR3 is CASSQQGNNQPQHF. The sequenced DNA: TGTGCCAGCAGCCAACAGGGGAACAATCAGCCCCAGCATTTT.